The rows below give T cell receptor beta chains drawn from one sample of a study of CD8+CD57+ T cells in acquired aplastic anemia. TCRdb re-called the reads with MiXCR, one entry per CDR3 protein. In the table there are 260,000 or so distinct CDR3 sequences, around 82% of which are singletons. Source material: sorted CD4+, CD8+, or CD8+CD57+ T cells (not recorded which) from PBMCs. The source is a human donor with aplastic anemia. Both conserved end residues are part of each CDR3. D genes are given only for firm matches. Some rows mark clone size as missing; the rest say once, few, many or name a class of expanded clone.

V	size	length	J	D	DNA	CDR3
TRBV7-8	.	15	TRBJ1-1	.	TGTGCCAGCAGCTTAGCGCGAGGACCCGACACTGAGTCTTTCTTT	CASSLARGPDTESFF
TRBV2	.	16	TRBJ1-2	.	TGTGCCAGCAGCTCACGGGGGATGGATGAGCAGTTTGGCTGCCCATTC	CASSSRGMDEQFGCPF
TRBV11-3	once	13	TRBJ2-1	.	TGTGCCAGCAGCTTGGACCTGAAAGATGAGCAGTTCTTC	CASSLDLKDEQFF
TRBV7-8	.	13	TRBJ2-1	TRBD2	TGTGCCAGCAGCTCCGGGGGGACGGGTGAACAGTTCTTC	CASSSGGTGEQFF
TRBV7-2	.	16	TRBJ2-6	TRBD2	TGTGTCAGCAGCTTAGCGGGTGGTCCCGATACGAAGTACCTGACTTTC	CVSSLAGGPDTKYLTF
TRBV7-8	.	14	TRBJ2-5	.	TGTGCCAGCAGCTTAGGGGGAGATCACGATACGCAGTACTTC	CASSLGGDHDTQYF
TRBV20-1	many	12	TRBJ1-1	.	TGCAGTGCTACCCCCGGTGGGACTGAAGCTTTCTTT	CSATPGGTEAFF
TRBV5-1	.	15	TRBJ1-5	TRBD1	TGTGCCAGCAGCAAAGGGGGCTCGAGAAATCAGCCCCAGCATTTT	CASSKGGSRNQPQHF
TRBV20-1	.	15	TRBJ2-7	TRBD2	TGCAGTGCTAGAGATCATCTAGCGGGAGGCTACGAGCAGTACTTC	CSARDHLAGGYEQYF
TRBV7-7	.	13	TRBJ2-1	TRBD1	TGTGCCGGTCTTGAGGGGGCGATCCACCAGCACTTCTTC	CAGLEGAIHQHFF
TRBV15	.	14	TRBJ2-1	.	TGTGCCAGCAGCAGGGGCAGCGGTCAAGATGACCATTTCTTC	CASSRGSGQDDHFF
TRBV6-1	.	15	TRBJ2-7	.	TGTGCCAGCAGCCAGGGGGGCGGAAACGGTCAGGAGCAGTACTTC	CASSQGGGNGQEQYF
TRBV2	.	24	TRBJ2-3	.	.	CAWPEVLGLCSARDGDRDTDTQYF
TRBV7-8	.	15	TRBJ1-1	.	TGTGCCAGCAGCTCCGGGGTTACGGGTGGACAGTTCGCCTTCTTT	CASSSGVTGGQFAFF
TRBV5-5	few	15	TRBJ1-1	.	TGCGCCAGCAGCTTGGCCCAGACAGGGAACACTGAAGCTTTCTTT	CASSLAQTGNTEAFF
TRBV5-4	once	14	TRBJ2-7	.	TGTGCCAGCAGCTTTACTAACGGCAGCTACGAGCAGTACTTC	CASSFTNGSYEQYF
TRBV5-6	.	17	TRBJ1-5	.	TGTGCCAGCAGCTTGGGCGGGGCAGGGAGGACCAATCAGCCCCAGCATTTT	CASSLGGAGRTNQPQHF
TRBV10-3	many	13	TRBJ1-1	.	TGTGCCATCCAATCCCAGGCGAACACTGAAGCTTTCTTT	CAIQSQANTEAFF
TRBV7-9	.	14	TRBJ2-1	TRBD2	TGTGCCAGCAGCTTAGAAAGCAGCGGGGGGGAGCATGAGTTC	CASSLESSGGEHEF
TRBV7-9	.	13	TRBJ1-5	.	TGTGCCAGCAGCCATACGGGTAGCTACCGAGACCATTTT	CASSHTGSYRDHF
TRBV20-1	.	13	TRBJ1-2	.	TGCAGTGCTTCCCCGGACCAGCTCTATGGCTACACCTTC	CSASPDQLYGYTF
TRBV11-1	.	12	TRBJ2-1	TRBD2	TGTGCCAGCAGCCTTACTAGCGCAGTGCAGTTCTTC	CASSLTSAVQFF
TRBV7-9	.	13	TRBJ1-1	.	TGTGCCAGCAGCGGCACTACAGGGAGTGAATCTTTCTTT	CASSGTTGSESFF
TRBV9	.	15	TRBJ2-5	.	TGTGCCAGCAGCGCTGGGTCAGATACGCAGTATTTTCAGTGCTTC	CASSAGSDTQYFQCF
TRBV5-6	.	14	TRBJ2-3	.	TGTGCCAGCAGCTTGGAGAGGGCGTCAGATACGCAGTATTTT	CASSLERASDTQYF
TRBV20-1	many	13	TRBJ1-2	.	TGCAGTGCTAGGTCCGGGACCTTTGACGACTACACCTTC	CSARSGTFDDYTF
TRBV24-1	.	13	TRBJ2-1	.	TGTAGCACCAGTAGCGGAACATACAATGAGCAGTTCTTC	CSTSSGTYNEQFF
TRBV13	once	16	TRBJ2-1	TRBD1	TGTGCCAGCAGCCCACGGGACAGGGGCTTGGACTATGGCCACATCTTC	CASSPRDRGLDYGHIF
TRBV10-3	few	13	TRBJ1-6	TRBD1	TGTGCCATCGGGACAGCCTATAATTCACCCCTCCACTTT	CAIGTAYNSPLHF
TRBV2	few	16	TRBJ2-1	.	TGTGCCAGCAGGCAGGGGGGCACAAACGCGCAGGATGAGCAGTTCTTC	CASRQGGTNAQDEQFF
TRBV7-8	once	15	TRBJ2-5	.	TGTGCCAGCAGCTTTGCGGGGAGCAGGGATACGCAGCAGTACTTC	CASSFAGSRDTQQYF
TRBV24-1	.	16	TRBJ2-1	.	TGTGCCACCAGCCACAGGGGAGGAAACGGTCAGGATGAGCAGTTCTTC	CATSHRGGNGQDEQFF
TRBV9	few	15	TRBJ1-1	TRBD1	TGTGCCAGCAGCTCAGGGGGGGCCAGCCGCAATCAGCCTTTCTTT	CASSSGGASRNQPFF
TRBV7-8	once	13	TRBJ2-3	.	TGTGCCAGCAGCTACGGGGGAGGAGATGATAAGCAGTTT	CASSYGGGDDKQF
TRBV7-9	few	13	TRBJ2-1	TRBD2	TGTGCCAGCAGCGTTTCTAGCGGGGGGGCCTCTTTCTTC	CASSVSSGGASFF
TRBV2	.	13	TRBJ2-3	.	TGTGCCAGCGGGGAGGGGGGGACAGATATAGAGTTCTTT	CASGEGGTDIEFF
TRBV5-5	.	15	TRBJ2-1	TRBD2	TGTGCCAGCAGCTTGGGGGCCTGCGGGAGGGATGAGCAGTTCTTC	CASSLGACGRDEQFF
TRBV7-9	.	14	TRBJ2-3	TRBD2	TGTGCCAGCAGCTTTCAAAGAAGTGGGGAGGGCCAGGAGTTT	CASSFQRSGEGQEF
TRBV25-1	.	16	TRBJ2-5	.	TGTGCCAGCAGTGACACCAATCTGGGGCAGCAAGAGACCCAGTACTTC	CASSDTNLGQQETQYF
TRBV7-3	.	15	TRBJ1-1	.	TGTGCCAGCAGCTCTGATGGGACTTGGGGAGAGACCCATTTCTTT	CASSSDGTWGETHFF
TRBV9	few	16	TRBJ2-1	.	TGTGCCAGCAGCGTTGATGGGGGCGGTGGCTACACCGAGCAGTTCTTC	CASSVDGGGGYTEQFF
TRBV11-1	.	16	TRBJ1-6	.	TGTGCCAGCAGCTTTTCGGGGGCCCCTTATAATTCACCCCTCCACTTT	CASSFSGAPYNSPLHF
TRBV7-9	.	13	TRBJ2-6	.	TGTGCCAGCAGCACGTGGGGGGCCAACGTCCTGACTTTC	CASSTWGANVLTF
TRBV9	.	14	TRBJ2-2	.	TGTGCCAGCGGACGAGAGGGGGAGGGTGAGGACTTGGTTTTT	CASGREGEGEDLVF
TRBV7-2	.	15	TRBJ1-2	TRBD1	TGTGCCAGCAGCCTAGGGACAGGGGATCACTCTGATACGACCTTC	CASSLGTGDHSDTTF
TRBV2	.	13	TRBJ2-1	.	TGTGCCAGCGGGCAGGGACGCGCGGGTGGGCTGTCTTTC	CASGQGRAGGLSF
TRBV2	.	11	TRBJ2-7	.	TGTGCCAGCAGTGTAGGGTATCGGCAGTACTTC	CASSVGYRQYF
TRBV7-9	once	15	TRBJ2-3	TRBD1	TGTGCCAGCAGCTTCGTTCTGACAGGGAACACTGAAGCTTATTTT	CASSFVLTGNTEAYF
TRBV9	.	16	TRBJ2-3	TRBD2	TGTGCCAGCAGCGGATTAGCGGGTAACACCGGGGAGCTGCAGTATTTT	CASSGLAGNTGELQYF
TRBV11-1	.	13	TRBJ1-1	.	TGTGCCACCCACCTTGTGCTGAGGGCTGAAGCTTTCTTT	CATHLVLRAEAFF
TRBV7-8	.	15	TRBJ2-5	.	TGTGCCAGCAGCTTAGCGGGGGCTCCCGATAAGCAGTATTACTTC	CASSLAGAPDKQYYF
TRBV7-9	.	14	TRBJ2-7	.	TGTGCCACCAGCCGCCGGGACCAAGAGACCCAGTACTTCTTC	CATSRRDQETQYFF
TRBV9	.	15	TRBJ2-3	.	TGTGCCAGCAGCGTAGGGTCACATACGCAGGATTTTCAGTATTTT	CASSVGSHTQDFQYF
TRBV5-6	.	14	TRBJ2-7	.	TGTGCCAGCAGCTTGGAGGGGGAGGACTACGAGCAGTACTTC	CASSLEGEDYEQYF